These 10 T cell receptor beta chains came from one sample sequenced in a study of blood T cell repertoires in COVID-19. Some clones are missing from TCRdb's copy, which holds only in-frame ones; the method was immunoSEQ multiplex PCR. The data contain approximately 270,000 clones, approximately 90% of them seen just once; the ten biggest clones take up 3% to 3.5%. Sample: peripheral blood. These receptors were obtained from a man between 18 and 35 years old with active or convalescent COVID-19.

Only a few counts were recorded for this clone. The CDR3, as DNA: TGTGCCAGCAGTTCAGGCGGGGGAAACACCATATATTTT. Amino acids: CASSSGGGNTIYF. The chain uses TRBV11-3 and TRBJ1-3; D call uncertain. CDR1 and CDR2 (germline): SGHNT, YENEEA. Trimming removed 6 bases at V and 4 bases at J, with 10 bases between. CDR3 size: 13 residues.

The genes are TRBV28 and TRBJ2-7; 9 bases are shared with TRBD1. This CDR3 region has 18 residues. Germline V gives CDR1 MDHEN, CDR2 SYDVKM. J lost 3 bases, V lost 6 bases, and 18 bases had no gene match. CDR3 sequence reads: CASSQRDRDRPVFYEQYF. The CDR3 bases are TGTGCCAGCAGCCAACGGGACAGGGATCGGCCGGTCTTCTACGAGCAGTACTTC.

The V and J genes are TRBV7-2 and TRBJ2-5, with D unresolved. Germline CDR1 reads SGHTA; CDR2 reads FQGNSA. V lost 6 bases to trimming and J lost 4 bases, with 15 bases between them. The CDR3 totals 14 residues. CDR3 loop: CASSTSWAPETQYF. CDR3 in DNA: TGTGCCAGCAGTACAAGTTGGGCACCAGAGACCCAGTACTTC.

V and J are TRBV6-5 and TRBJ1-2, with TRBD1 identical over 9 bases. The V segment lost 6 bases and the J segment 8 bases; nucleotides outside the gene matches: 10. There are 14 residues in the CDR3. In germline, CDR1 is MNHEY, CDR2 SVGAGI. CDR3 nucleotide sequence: TGTGCCAGCAGAGGGACAGGGAGAGGGGGCGGCTACACCTTC. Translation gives CASRGTGRGGGYTF.

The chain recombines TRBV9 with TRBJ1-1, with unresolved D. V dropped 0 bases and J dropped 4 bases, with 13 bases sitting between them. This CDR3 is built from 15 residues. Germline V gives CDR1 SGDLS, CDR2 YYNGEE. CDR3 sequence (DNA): TGTGCCAGCAGCGTAGAAGGCCGGGCGGGCACTGAAGCTTTCTTT. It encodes CASSVEGRAGTEAFF.

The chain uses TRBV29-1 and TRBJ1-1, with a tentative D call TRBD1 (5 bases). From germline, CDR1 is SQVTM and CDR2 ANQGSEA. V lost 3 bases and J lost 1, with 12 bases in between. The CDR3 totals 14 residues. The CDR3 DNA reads TGCAGCGTTGACAAAGGACACAGGAACACTGAAGCTTTCTTT. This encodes CSVDKGHRNTEAFF.

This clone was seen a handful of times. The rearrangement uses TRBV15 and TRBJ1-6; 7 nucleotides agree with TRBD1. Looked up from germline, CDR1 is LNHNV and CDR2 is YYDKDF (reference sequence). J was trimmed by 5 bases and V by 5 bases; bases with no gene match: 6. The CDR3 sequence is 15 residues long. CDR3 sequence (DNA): TGTGCCACCAGCGGTAACAGGGGCAATAATTCACCCCTCCACTTT. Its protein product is CATSGNRGNNSPLHF. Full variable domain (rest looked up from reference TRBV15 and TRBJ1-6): DAMVIQNPRYQVTQFGKPVTLSCSQTLNHNVMYWYQQKSSQAPKLLFHYYDKDFNNEADTPDNFQSRRPNTSFCFLDIRSPGLGDTAMYLCATSGNRGNNSPLHFGNGTRLTVT.

CDR3 DNA sequence: TGTGCCAGCAGCATTAGACGGGTCACTGCTATGGGCTACACCTTC. Translation gives CASSIRRVTAMGYTF. The chain couples TRBV7-9 to TRBJ1-2; D is undetermined. This CDR3 contains 15 residues. The V gene lost 5 bases and the J gene lost 8 bases, with 21 bases spanning the gap. Germline V gives CDR1 SEHNR, CDR2 FQNEAQ (reference sequence).

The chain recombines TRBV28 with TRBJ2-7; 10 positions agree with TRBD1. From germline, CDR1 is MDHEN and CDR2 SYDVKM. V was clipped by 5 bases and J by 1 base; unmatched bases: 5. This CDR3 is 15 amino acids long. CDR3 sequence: CASSTRTGGSYEQYF. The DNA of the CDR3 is TGTGCCAGCAGTACACGGACAGGGGGATCCTACGAGCAGTACTTC. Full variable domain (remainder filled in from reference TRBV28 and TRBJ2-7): DVKVTQSSRYLVKRTGEKVFLECVQDMDHENMFWYRQDPGLGLRLIYFSYDVKMKEKGDIPEGYSVSREKKERFSLILESASTNQTSMYLCASSTRTGGSYEQYFGPGTRLTVT.

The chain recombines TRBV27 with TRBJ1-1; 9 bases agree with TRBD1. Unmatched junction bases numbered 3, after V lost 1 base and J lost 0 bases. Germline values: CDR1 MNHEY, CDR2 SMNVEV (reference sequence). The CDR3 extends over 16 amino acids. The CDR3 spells CASSLLQGAMNTEAFF. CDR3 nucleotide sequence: TGTGCCAGCAGTTTATTACAGGGGGCAATGAACACTGAAGCTTTCTTT.